The T cell receptor beta chain under discussion was sequenced for a study of neurological immune-mediated disorders. In each sequencing run, over 160 million TCR-beta sequences were generated from 15-18 subjects. One entry per CDR3 protein results from TCRdb running MiXCR on the 5' RACE reads. This sample has roughly 65,000 distinct CDR3 sequences; over 4% occur once, and the top ten carry around 2.6%. Germline CDR1 LGHDT, CDR2 YNNKEL (reference sequence). Trimming shortened V by 4 bases and J by 1 base, and 8 bases separated the two germline ends. The CDR3 has 14 residues. General study results and limits: None of the CDR3 amino acid sequences of expanded clones were shared across subjects, and this suggested private repertoires in all groups.

As regards this clonotype: The antigen is not known.

Unsorted libraries were generated from 2 million PBMCs held at -80 degrees C. The clonotype originates from a man aged 50 to 60 with multiple sclerosis. What was sequenced was PBMCs. The V and J genes are TRBV3-1 and TRBJ1-3, with no clear D. The CDR3 sequence is CASSPRDSGNTIYF. CDR3 coding DNA: TGTGCCAGCAGCCCTAGAGATTCTGGAAACACCATATATTTT. Using reference TRBV3-1 and TRBJ1-3 for the parts outside the CDR3, the full variable domain is DTAVSQTPKYLVTQMGNDKSIKCEQNLGHDTMYWYKQDSKKFLKIMFSYNNKELIINETVPNRFSPKSPDKAHLNLHINSLELGDSAVYFCASSPRDSGNTIYFGEGSWLTVV.